The rows below give T cell receptor beta chains drawn from one sample of a study of glioma-infiltrating T cells. TCRdb independently ran MiXCR on the multiplex PCR reads; one entry per CDR3 protein. Of 300,000 to 450,000 distinct CDR3 sequences in the sample, less than 50% were seen once. The sample taken for sequencing was glioma tissue, nonneoplastic brain tissue, or PBMCs (not recorded which). The receptors come from a human donor with low-grade glioma or glioblastoma, undergoing nonglioma brain surgery, or in good health (not recorded which). Each CDR3 is given with its conserved first and last residue. A D gene is named only where the DNA matches it firmly. Not every row has a clone size; where given, it reads once, few, many or a size class.

TRBJ2-3,TRBV28,few,-,CASKSRLGTDTQYF,TGTGCCAGCAAGTCACGGCTGGGCACAGATACGCAGTATTTT
TRBJ2-3,TRBV5-1,-,TRBD1,CASSSTGTSTDTQYF,TGCGCCAGCAGCTCGACAGGGACCAGCACAGATACGCAGTATTTT
TRBJ2-1,TRBV2,few,-,CASSEGWANYNEQFF,TGTGCCAGCAGTGAAGGCTGGGCCAACTACAATGAGCAGTTCTTC
TRBJ1-1,TRBV20-1,many,-,CSARPRARGDTEAFF,TGCAGTGCTAGGCCCCGAGCAAGGGGTGACACTGAAGCTTTCTTT
TRBJ2-1,TRBV27,many,TRBD1,CASSSLIRGLEQFF,TGTGCCAGCAGTTCACTAATCAGGGGGCTTGAGCAGTTCTTC
TRBJ2-7,TRBV4-2,-,TRBD1,CASSPRDREGPYEKYF,TGTGCCAGCAGCCCCCGGGACAGGGAAGGACCCTACGAGAAGTACTTC
TRBJ1-2,TRBV6-1,many,TRBD1,CASSQTGNYYGYTF,TGTGCCAGCAGCCAGACAGGGAACTACTATGGCTACACCTTC
TRBJ1-1,TRBV7-9,few,-,CASSPGITEAFF,TGTGCCAGCAGCCCCGGGATCACTGAAGCTTTCTTT
TRBJ2-5,TRBV6-1,many,TRBD1,CASSTTGETQYF,TGTGCCAGCAGTACGACAGGGGAGACCCAGTACTTC
TRBJ2-7,TRBV7-9,few,TRBD1,CASSLLTGDSYEQYF,TGTGCCAGCAGCCTACTGACAGGGGACTCCTACGAGCAGTACTTC
TRBJ2-7,TRBV18,-,-,CASSPRVSGANYEQYF,TGTGCCAGCTCACCACGAGTATCAGGGGCCAACTACGAGCAGTACTTC
TRBJ1-5,TRBV28,many,-,CASVTGRGNQPQHF,TGTGCCAGTGTGACCGGGAGAGGCAATCAGCCCCAGCATTTT
TRBJ2-4,TRBV2,few,TRBD1,CASRDRGKNIQYF,TGTGCCAGCAGGGACAGGGGCAAAAACATTCAGTACTTC
TRBJ2-4,TRBV28,-,-,CASGLSTGAQYF,TGTGCCAGCGGTTTATCCACCGGTGCTCAGTACTTC
TRBJ2-5,TRBV6-1,many,TRBD2,CASRGLAGAVETQYF,TGTGCCAGCAGGGGACTAGCGGGAGCTGTGGAGACCCAGTACTTC
TRBJ2-7,TRBV4-3,-,TRBD1,CASSHGQGAYERYF,TGCGCCAGCAGCCATGGACAGGGGGCCTACGAGCGGTACTTC
TRBJ1-1,TRBV4-1,-,TRBD1,CASRLQGAAAEAFF,TGCGCCAGCAGACTACAGGGGGCGGCCGCTGAAGCTTTCTTT
TRBJ2-1,TRBV28,many,TRBD1,CASKQDRVYNEQFF,TGTGCCAGCAAACAGGACAGGGTCTACAATGAGCAGTTCTTC
TRBJ1-2,TRBV7-3,-,-,CASSPTGTNNYGYTF,TGTGCCAGCAGCCCCACAGGGACTAATAACTATGGCTACACCTTC
TRBJ2-1,TRBV3-1,few,-,CASSQDYSSYNEQFF,TGTGCCAGCAGCCAAGACTATAGCTCCTACAATGAGCAGTTCTTC
TRBJ2-3,TRBV5-4,-,TRBD1,CAITAGTGRTDTQYF,TGTGCCATCACTGCCGGGACAGGGCGCACAGATACGCAGTATTTT
TRBJ2-3,TRBV6-2/TRBV6-3,-,-,CASNSRVITTDTQYF,TGTGCCAGCAATTCCAGAGTAATTACCACAGATACGCAGTATTTT
TRBJ2-7,TRBV20-1,-,-,CSGSRENYEQHF,TGCAGTGGCTCCCGGGAAAACTACGAGCAGCACTTC
TRBJ2-2,TRBV5-1,few,-,CASKGGTDTGELFF,TGCGCCAGCAAAGGCGGGACGGACACCGGGGAGCTGTTTTTT
TRBJ2-2,TRBV15,many,-,CATLPMDTNTGELFF,TGTGCCACCCTCCCGATGGACACGAACACCGGGGAGCTGTTTTTT
TRBJ2-6,TRBV6-1,-,-,CASSAASAGANVLTF,TGTGCCAGCAGTGCCGCCTCGGCAGGGGCCAACGTCCTGACTTTC
TRBJ2-7,TRBV27,-,-,CASSPLDSSAYEQYF,TGTGCCAGCAGCCCCTTAGACTCGTCGGCGTACGAGCAGTACTTC
TRBJ2-7,TRBV28,-,TRBD1,CASALGGQGYSYEQYF,TGTGCCAGCGCCCTAGGGGGACAGGGTTACTCCTACGAGCAGTACTTC
TRBJ2-7,TRBV6-6,many,TRBD2,CASSYSSSGRDLYF,TGTGCCAGCAGTTACTCGAGTAGCGGGAGGGATTTGTACTTC
TRBJ2-1,TRBV12-3/TRBV12-4,-,-,CASSSVGRIYNEQFF,TGTGCCAGCAGTTCTGTAGGGAGAATCTACAATGAGCAGTTCTTC
TRBJ1-6,TRBV7-9,-,-,CASSLEGNSPLHF,TGTGCCAGCAGCTTGGAAGGAAATTCACCCCTCCACTTT
TRBJ2-4,TRBV20-1,-,-,CSARGHRAGGKNIQYF,TGCAGTGCTAGAGGCCACAGGGCCGGGGGCAAAAACATTCAGTACTTC
TRBJ2-1,TRBV28,-,-,CATSSPDEQFF,TGTGCCACCAGTTCCCCGGATGAGCAGTTCTTC